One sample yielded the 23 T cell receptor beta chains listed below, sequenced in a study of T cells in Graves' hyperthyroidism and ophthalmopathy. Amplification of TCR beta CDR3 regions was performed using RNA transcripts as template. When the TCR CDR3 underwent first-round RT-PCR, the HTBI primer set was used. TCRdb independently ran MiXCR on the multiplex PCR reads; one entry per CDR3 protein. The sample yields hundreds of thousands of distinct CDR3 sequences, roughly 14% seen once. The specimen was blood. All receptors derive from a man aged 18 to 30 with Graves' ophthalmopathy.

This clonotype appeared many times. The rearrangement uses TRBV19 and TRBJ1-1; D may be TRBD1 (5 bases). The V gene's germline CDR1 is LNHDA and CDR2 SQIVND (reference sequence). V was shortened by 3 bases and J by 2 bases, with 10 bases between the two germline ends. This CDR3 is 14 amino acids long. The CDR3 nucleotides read TGTGCCAGTAGTATGCAGGGCGCTAACACTGAAGCTTTCTTT. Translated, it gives CASSMQGANTEAFF.

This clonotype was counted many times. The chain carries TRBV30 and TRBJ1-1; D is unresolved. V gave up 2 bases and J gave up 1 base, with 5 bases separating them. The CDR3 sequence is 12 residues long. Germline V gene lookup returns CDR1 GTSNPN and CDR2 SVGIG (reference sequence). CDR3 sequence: CAWSPGNTEAFF. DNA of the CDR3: TGTGCCTGGAGTCCAGGGAACACTGAAGCTTTCTTT.

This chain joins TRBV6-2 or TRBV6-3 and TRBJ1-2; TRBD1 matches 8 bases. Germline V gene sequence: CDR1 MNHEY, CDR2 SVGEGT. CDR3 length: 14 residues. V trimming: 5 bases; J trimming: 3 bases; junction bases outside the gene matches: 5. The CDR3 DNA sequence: TGTGCCAGCAGTCGGACAGGGTTCGACTATGGCTACACCTTC. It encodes CASSRTGFDYGYTF.

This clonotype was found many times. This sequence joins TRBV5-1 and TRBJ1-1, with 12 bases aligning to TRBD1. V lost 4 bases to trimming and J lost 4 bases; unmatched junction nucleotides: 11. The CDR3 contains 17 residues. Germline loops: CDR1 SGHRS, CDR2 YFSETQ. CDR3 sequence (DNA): TGCGCCAGCAGCGAGAACCTTGGGGGACAGGGGGCCACTGAAGCTTTCTTT. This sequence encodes CASSENLGGQGATEAFF.

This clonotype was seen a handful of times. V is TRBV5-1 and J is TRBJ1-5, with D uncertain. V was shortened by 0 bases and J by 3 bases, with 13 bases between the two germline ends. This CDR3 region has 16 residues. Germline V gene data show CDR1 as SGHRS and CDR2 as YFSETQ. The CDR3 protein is CASSLGPGLVNQPQHF. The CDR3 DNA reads TGCGCCAGCAGCTTGGGGCCGGGGTTGGTCAATCAGCCCCAGCATTTT.

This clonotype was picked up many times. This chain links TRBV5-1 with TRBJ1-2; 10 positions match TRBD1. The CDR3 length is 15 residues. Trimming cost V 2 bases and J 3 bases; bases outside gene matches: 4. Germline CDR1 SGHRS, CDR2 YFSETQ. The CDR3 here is CASSFYGTGDYGYTF. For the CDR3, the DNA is TGCGCCAGCAGCTTCTACGGGACAGGGGACTATGGCTACACCTTC.

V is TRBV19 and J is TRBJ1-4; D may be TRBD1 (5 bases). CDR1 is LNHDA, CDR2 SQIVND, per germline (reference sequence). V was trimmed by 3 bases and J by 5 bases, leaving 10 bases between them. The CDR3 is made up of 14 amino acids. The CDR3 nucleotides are TGTGCCAGTAGTATGTGGGGGGAGAATGAAAAACTGTTTTTT. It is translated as CASSMWGENEKLFF.

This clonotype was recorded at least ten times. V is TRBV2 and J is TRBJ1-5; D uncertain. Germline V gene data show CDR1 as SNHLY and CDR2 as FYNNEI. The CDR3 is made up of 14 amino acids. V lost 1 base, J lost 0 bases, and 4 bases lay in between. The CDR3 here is CASSEGYSNQPQHF. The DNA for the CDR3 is TGTGCCAGCAGTGAAGGTTATAGCAATCAGCCCCAGCATTTT.

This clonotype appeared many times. The CDR3 nucleotides read TGTGCCAGCAGCTTTGGGTCTAATGAAAAACTGTTTTTT. This sequence encodes CASSFGSNEKLFF. The gene calls are TRBV11-3 and TRBJ1-4; D remains ambiguous. V lost 3 bases to trimming and J lost 3 bases, with 5 bases between them. CDR1 and CDR2 from the germline V gene are SGHNT and YENEEA. The CDR3 sequence is 13 residues long.

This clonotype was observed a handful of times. The CDR3 loop reads CASSIRTASSGNTIYF. Written as DNA, the CDR3 is TGTGCCAGTAGTATCCGAACAGCCTCATCTGGAAACACCATATATTTT. This chain links TRBV19 with TRBJ1-3, with D unresolved. Germline V gene lookup returns CDR1 LNHDA and CDR2 SQIVND (reference sequence). The V end was cut by 3 bases, the J end by 1 base, with 13 bases between. This CDR3 has 16 amino acids.

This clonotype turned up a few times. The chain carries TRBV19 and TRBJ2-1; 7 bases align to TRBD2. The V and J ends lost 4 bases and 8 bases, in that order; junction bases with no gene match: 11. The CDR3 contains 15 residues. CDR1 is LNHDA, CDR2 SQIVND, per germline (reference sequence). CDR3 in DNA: TGTGCCAGTAGTAAGGGACTACTCGAGAGAGATGAGCAGTTCTTC. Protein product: CASSKGLLERDEQFF.

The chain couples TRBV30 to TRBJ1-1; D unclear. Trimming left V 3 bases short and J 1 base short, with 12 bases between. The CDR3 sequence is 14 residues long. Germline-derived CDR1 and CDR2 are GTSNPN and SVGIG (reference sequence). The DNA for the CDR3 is TGTGCCTGGAGCCCAAAAGGAGGGAACACTGAAGCTTTCTTT. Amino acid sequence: CAWSPKGGNTEAFF. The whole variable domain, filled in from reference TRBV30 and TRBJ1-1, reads SQTIHQWPATLVQPVGSPLSLECTVEGTSNPNLYWYRQAAGRGLQLLFYSVGIGQISSEVPQNLSASRPQDRQFILSSKKLLLSDSGFYLCAWSPKGGNTEAFFGQGTRLTVV.

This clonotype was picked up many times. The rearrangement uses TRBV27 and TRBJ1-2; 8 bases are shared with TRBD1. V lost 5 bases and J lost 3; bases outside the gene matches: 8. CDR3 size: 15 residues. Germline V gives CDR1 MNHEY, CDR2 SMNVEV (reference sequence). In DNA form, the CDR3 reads TGTGCCAGCAGTCCCGGGACAGGCAGAGACTATGGCTACACCTTC. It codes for CASSPGTGRDYGYTF.

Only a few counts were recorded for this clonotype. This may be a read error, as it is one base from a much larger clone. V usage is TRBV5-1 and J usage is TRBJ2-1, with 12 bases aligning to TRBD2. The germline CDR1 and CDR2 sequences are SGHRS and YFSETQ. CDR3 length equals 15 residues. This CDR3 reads CASSGLAGPYNGQFF. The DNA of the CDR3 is TGCGCCAGCAGCGGACTAGCGGGACCCTACAATGGGCAGTTCTTC.

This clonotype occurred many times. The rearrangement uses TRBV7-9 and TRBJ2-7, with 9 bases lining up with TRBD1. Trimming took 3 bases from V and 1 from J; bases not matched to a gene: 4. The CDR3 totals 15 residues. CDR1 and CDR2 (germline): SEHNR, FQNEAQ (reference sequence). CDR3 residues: CASSFAGTGSYEQYF. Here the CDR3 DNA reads TGTGCCAGCAGCTTCGCCGGGACAGGGTCCTACGAGCAGTACTTC.

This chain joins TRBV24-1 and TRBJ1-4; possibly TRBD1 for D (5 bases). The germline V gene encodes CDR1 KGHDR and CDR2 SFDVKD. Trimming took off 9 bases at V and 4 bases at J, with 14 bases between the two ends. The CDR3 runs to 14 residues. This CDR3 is CATGGTGDNEKLFF. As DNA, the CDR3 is TGTGCCACCGGAGGGACGGGGGATAATGAAAAACTGTTTTTT.

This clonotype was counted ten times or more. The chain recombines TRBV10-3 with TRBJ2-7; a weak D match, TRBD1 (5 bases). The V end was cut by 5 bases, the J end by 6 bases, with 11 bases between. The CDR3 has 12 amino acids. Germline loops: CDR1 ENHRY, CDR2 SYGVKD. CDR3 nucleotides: TGTGCCATCAGTTCTACAGGTCGCGAGCAGTACTTC. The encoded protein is CAISSTGREQYF.

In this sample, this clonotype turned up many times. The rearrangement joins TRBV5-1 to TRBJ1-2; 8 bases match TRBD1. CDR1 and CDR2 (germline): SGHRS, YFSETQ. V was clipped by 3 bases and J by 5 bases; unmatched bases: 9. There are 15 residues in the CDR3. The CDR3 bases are TGCGCCAGCAGCTCCAGTGGGACAGGCGGGTATGGCTACACCTTC. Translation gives CASSSSGTGGYGYTF.

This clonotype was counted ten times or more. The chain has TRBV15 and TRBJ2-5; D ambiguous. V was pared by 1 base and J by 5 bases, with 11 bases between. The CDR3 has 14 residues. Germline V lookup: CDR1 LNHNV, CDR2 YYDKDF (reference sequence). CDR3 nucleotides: TGTGCCACCAGCAGAGGGGCATCGAGGGAGACCCAGTACTTC. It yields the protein CATSRGASRETQYF.

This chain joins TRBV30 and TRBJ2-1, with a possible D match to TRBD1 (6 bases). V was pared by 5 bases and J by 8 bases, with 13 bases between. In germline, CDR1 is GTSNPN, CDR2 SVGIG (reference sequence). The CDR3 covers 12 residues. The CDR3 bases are TGTGCCTGGGGGACAAGGCGGGATGAGCAGTTCTTC. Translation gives CAWGTRRDEQFF.

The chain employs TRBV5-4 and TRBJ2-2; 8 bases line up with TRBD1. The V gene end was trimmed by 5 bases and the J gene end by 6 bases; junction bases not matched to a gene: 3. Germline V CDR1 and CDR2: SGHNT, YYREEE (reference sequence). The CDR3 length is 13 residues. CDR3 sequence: CASRLQGAGELFF. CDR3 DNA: TGTGCCAGCAGGTTACAGGGGGCCGGGGAGCTGTTTTTT.

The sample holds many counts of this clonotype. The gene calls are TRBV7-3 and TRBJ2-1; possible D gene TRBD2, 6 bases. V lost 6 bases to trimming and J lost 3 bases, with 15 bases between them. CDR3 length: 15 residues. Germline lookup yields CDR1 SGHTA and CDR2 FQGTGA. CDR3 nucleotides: TGTGCCAGCAGTCCCGGCCGACTAGGCTACAATGAGCAGTTCTTC. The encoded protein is CASSPGRLGYNEQFF.

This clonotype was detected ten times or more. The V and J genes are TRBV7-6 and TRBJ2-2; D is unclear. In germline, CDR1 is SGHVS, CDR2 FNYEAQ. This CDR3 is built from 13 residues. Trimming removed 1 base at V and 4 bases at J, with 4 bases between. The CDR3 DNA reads TGTGCCAGCAGCTTAGATCGCACCGGGGAGCTGTTTTTT. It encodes CASSLDRTGELFF.